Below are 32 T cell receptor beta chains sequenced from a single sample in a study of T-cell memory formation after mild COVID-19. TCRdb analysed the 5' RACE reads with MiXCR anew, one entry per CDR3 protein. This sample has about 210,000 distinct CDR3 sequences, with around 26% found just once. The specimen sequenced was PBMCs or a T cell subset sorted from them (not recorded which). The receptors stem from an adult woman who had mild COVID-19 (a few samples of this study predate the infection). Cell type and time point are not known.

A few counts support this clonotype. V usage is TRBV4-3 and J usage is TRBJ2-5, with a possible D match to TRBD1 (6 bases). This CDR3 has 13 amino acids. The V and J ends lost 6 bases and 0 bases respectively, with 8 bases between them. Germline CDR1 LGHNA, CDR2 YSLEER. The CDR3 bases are TGCGCCAGCAGTACAGGGTACCAAGAGACCCAGTACTTC. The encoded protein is CASSTGYQETQYF.

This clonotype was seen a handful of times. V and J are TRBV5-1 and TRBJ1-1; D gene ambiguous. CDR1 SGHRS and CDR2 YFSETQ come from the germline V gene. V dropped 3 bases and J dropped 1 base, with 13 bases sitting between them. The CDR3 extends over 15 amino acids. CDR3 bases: TGCGCCAGCAGCTCTGCCCTGGGAAAGAACACTGAAGCTTTCTTT. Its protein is CASSSALGKNTEAFF.

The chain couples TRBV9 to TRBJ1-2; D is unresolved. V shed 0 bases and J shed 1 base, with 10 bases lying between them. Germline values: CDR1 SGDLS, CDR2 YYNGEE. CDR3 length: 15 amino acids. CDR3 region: CASSVGVPGNYGYTF. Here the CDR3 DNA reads TGTGCCAGCAGCGTAGGCGTCCCCGGTAACTATGGCTACACCTTC.

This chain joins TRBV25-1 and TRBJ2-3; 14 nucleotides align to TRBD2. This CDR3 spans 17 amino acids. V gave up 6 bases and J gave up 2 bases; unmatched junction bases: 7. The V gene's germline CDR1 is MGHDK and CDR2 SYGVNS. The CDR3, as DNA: TGTGCCAGCAGGGGAGGGACTAGCGGGGGATTCACAGATACGCAGTATTTT. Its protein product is CASRGGTSGGFTDTQYF.

CDR3 sequence (DNA): TGTGCCAGCAGTTACAAGGGGGCCAGCTCAAACACTGAAGCTTTCTTT. Encoded protein: CASSYKGASSNTEAFF. The chain carries TRBV6-5 and TRBJ1-1; TRBD1 matches 7 bases. In germline, CDR1 is MNHEY, CDR2 SVGAGI. V lost 2 bases, J lost 2 bases, and 8 bases stayed unmatched. The CDR3 extends over 16 amino acids.

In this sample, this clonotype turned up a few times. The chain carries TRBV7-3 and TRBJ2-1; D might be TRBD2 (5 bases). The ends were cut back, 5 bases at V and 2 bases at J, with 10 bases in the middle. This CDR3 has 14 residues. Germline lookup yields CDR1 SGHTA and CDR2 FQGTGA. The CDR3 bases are TGTGCCAGCAGCCCACGGGGTGCCTACAATGAGCAGTTCTTC. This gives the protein CASSPRGAYNEQFF. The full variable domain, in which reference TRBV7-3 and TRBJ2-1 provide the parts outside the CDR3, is GAGVSQTPSNKVTEKGKYVELRCDPISGHTALYWYRQSLGQGPEFLIYFQGTGAADDSGLPNDRFFAVRPEGSVSTLKIQRTERGDSAVYLCASSPRGAYNEQFFGPGTRLTVL.

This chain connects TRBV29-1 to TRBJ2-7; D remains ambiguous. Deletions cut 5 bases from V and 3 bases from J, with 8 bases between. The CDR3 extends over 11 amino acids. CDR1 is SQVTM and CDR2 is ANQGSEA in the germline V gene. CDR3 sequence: CSVKASYEQYF. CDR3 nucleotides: TGCAGCGTTAAGGCGAGCTACGAGCAGTACTTC.

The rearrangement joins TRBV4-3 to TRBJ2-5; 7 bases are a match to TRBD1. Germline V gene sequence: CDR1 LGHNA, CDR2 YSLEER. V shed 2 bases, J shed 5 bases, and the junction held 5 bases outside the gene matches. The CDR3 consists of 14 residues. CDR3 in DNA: TGCGCCAGCAGCCAAAGGGGGCCGAGGGAGACCCAGTACTTC. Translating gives CASSQRGPRETQYF.

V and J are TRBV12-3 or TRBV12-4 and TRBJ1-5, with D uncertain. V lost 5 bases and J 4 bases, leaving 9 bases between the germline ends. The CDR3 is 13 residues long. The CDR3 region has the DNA TGTGCCAGCAGTGAATCCGTAAATCAGCCCCAGCATTTT. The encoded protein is CASSESVNQPQHF.

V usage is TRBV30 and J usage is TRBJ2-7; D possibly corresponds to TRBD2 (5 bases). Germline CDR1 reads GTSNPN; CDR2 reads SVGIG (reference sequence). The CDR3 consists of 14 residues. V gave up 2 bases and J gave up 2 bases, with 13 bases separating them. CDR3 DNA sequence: TGTGCCTGGAGTATCGGGGAAACCCCCTACGAGCAGTACTTC. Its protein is CAWSIGETPYEQYF.

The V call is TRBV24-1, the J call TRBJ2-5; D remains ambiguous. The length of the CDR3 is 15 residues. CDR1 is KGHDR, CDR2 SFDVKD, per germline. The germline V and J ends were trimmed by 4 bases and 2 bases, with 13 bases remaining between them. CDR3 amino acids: CATSDPRQSQETQYF. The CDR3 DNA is TGTGCCACCAGTGACCCAAGACAATCTCAAGAGACCCAGTACTTC.

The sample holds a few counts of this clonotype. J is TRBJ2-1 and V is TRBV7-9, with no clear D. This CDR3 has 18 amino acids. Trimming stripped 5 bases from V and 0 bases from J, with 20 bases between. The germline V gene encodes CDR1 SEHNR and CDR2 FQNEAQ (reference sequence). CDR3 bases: TGTGCCAGCAGCCCCGTTCTGGGTTGGCCGAGCTCCTACAATGAGCAGTTCTTC. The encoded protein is CASSPVLGWPSSYNEQFF.

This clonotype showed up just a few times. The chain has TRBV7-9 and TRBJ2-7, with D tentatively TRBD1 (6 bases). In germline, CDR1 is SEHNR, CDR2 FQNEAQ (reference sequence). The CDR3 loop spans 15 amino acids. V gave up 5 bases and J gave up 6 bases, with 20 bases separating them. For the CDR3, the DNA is TGTGCCAGCAGCCTGAACTACCCGGGACACCCCGAGCAGTACTTC. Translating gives CASSLNYPGHPEQYF.

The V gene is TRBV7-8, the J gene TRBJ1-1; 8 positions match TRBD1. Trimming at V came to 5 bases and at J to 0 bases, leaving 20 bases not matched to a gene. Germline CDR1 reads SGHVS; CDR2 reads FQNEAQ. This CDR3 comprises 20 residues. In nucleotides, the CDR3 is TGTGCCAGCAGCCCTAGAGGAGTACAGGGGCAGGGGGCTTTGAACACTGAAGCTTTCTTT. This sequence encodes CASSPRGVQGQGALNTEAFF.

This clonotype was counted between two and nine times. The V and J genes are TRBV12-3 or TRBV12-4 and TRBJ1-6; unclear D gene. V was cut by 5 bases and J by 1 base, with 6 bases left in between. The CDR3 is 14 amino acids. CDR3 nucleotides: TGTGCCAGCAGTCCCAGGTCCTATAATTCACCCCTCCACTTT. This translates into CASSPRSYNSPLHF.

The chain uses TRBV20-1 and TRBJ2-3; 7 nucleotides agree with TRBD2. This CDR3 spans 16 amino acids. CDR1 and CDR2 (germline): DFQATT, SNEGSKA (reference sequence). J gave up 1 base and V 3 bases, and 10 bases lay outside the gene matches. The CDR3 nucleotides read TGCAGTGCTAGCGGGAGGTTCCTAAAGGGCACAGATACGCAGTATTTT. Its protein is CSASGRFLKGTDTQYF.

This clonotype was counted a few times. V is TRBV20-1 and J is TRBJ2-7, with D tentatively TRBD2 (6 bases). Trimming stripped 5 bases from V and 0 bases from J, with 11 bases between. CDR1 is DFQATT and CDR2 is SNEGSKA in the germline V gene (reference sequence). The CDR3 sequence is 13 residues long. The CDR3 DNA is TGCAGTGCTTCTAGCGCCAGCTCCTACGAGCAGTACTTC. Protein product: CSASSASSYEQYF.

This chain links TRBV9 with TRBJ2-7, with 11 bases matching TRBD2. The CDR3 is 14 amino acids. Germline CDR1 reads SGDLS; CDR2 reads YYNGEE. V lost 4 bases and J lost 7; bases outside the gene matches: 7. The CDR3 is CASSLTSGAHEQYF. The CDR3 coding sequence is TGTGCCAGCAGCCTGACTAGCGGGGCCCATGAGCAGTACTTC.

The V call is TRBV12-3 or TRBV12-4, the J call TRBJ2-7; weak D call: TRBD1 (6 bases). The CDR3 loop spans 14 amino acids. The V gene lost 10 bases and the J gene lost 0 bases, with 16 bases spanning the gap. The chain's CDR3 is CATTEGDNSYEQYF. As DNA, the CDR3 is TGTGCCACCACAGAAGGGGACAACTCCTACGAGCAGTACTTC.

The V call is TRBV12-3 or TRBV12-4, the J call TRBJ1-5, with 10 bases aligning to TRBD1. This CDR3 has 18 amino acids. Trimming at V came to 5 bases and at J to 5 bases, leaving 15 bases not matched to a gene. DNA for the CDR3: TGTGCCAGCAGTCTTCCCGTCCCGACAGGGGGCTTCTATCAGCCCCAGCATTTT. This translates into CASSLPVPTGGFYQPQHF.

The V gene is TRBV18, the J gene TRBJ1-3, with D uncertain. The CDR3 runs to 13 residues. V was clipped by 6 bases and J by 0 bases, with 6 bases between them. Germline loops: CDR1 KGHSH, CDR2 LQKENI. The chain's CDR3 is CASSEYSGNTIYF. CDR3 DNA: TGTGCCAGCTCGGAGTACTCTGGAAACACCATATATTTT.

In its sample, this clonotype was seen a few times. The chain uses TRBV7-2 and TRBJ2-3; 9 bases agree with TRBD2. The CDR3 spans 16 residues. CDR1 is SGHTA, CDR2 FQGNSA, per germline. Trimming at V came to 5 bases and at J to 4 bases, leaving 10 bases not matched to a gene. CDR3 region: CASSPRGRGGPDTQYF. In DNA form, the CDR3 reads TGTGCCAGCAGCCCAAGAGGGCGGGGGGGGCCAGATACGCAGTATTTT.

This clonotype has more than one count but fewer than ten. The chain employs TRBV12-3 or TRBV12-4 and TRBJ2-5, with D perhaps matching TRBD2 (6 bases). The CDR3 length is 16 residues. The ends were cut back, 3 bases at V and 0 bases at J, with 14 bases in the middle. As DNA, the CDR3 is TGTGCCAGCAGTTTTCACCTGCGGGGACACCAAGAGACCCAGTACTTC. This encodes CASSFHLRGHQETQYF.

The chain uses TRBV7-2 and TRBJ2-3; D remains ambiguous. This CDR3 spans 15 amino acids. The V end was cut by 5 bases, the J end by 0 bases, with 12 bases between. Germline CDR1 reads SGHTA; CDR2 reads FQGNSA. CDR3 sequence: CASSPQVSSTDTQYF. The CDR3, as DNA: TGTGCCAGCAGCCCACAAGTAAGCAGCACAGATACGCAGTATTTT.

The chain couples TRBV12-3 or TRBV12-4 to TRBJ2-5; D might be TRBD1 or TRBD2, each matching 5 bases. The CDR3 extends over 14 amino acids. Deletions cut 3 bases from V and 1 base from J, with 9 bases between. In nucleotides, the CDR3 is TGTGCCAGCAGTTTGTCAGGGACCCAAGAGACCCAGTACTTC. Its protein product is CASSLSGTQETQYF.

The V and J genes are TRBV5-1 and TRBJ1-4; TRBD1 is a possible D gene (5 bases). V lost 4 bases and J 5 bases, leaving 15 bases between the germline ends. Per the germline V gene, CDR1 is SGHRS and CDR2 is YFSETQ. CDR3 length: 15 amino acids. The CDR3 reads CASSLTGPMNEKLFF. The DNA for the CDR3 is TGCGCCAGCAGCCTAACGGGACCGATGAATGAAAAACTGTTTTTT.

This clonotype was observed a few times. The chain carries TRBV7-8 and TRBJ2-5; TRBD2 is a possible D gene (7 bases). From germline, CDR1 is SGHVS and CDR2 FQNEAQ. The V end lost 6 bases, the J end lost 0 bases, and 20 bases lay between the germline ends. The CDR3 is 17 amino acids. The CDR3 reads CASRSRVGGQYQETQYF. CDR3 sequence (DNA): TGTGCCAGCAGGTCAAGGGTGGGGGGGCAGTACCAAGAGACCCAGTACTTC.

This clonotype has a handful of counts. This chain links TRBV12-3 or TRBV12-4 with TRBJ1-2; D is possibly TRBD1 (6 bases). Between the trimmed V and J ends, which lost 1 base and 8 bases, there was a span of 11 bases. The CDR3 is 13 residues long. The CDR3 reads CASSLGTAQGYTF. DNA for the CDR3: TGTGCCAGCAGTTTAGGGACAGCTCAGGGCTACACCTTC.

CDR3 DNA: TGTGCCAGCAGTTTGGGTTGGACTAGCGGGAGACAGACCCAGTACTTC. Amino acids: CASSLGWTSGRQTQYF. This chain uses TRBV12-3 or TRBV12-4 with TRBJ2-5, with 13 bases that match TRBD2. V lost 3 bases and J lost 6; bases outside the gene matches: 7. The CDR3 has 16 amino acids.

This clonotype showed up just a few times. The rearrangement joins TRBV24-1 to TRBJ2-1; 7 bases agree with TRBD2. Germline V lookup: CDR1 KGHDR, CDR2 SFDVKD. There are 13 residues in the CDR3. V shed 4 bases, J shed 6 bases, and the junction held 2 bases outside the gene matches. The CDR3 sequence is CATSEAGTNEQFF. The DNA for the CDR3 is TGTGCCACCAGTGAAGCGGGGACCAATGAGCAGTTCTTC.

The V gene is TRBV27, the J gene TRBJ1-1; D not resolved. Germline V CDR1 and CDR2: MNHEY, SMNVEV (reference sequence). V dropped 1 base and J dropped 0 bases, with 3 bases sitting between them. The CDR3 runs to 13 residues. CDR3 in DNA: TGTGCCAGCAGTTTATTGGTGAACACTGAAGCTTTCTTT. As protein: CASSLLVNTEAFF.

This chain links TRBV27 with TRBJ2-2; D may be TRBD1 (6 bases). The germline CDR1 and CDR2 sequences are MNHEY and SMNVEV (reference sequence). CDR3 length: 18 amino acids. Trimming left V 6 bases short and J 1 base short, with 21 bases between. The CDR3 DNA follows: TGTGCCAGCAGCAAAACCCTGATCGGACAGTTGAACACCGGGGAGCTGTTTTTT. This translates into CASSKTLIGQLNTGELFF.